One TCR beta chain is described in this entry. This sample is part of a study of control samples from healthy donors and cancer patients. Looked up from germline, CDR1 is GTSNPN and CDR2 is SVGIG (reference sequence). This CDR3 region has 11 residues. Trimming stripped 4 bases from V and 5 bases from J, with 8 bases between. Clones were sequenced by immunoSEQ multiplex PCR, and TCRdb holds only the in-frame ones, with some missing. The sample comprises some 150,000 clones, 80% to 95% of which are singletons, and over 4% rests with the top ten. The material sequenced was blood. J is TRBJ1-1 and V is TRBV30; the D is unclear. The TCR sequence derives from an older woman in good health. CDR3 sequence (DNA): TGTGCCTGGAATAGAGGGACTGAAGCTTTCTTT. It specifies CAWNRGTEAFF.